The 15 T cell receptor beta chains listed next were all sequenced from one sample in a study of regulatory T cells in long-lasting Graves disease. Documented time point: persistent/refractory GD, antithyroid drugs over 5 years with positive TRAb. PBMC RNA served as the TCR library source. TCR beta libraries were built with iRepertoire HTBI primers and Arm-PCR of CDR3 regions. TCRdb used MiXCR to reprocess the multiplex PCR reads, holding one entry per CDR3 protein. This table holds approximately 400,000 distinct CDR3 sequences, 20% to 30% found once. Source: peripheral blood mononuclear cells (PBMCs), taken when the disease was refractory, from a patient treated with antithyroid drugs. The receptors stem from a female donor with Graves disease.

This clonotype was seen many times. V usage is TRBV6-1 and J usage is TRBJ2-7; D not resolved. CDR1 is MNHNS and CDR2 is SASEGT in the germline V gene. The CDR3 is made up of 13 amino acids. V was cut by 6 bases and J by 1 base, with 10 bases left in between. CDR3 amino acids: CASSPIHSYEQYF. For the CDR3, the DNA is TGTGCCAGCAGCCCGATCCATTCCTACGAGCAGTACTTC.

The J gene is TRBJ2-1, the V gene TRBV15; TRBD2 matches at 9 bases. The CDR3 is made up of 20 amino acids. In germline, CDR1 is LNHNV, CDR2 YYDKDF (reference sequence). The V gene end was trimmed by 4 bases and the J gene end by 4 bases; junction bases not matched to a gene: 20. CDR3: CATSTRKMADWTSAYNEQFF. The CDR3 DNA reads TGTGCCACCAGCACCAGGAAGATGGCCGACTGGACTAGCGCTTACAATGAGCAGTTCTTC.

The gene calls are TRBV19 and TRBJ1-1; no definite D call. There are 16 residues in the CDR3. The germline gives CDR1 LNHDA, CDR2 SQIVND (reference sequence). V was clipped by 6 bases and J by 3 bases, with 20 bases between them. CDR3 sequence: CASRTIVEGSDTEAFF. The CDR3 nucleotides are TGTGCCAGTAGAACCATCGTGGAGGGCTCGGACACTGAAGCTTTCTTT.

Ten or more counts support this clonotype. The chain combines TRBV30 with TRBJ1-2; the D is unclear. Trimming removed 0 bases at V and 0 bases at J, with 11 bases between. Germline V gene lookup returns CDR1 GTSNPN and CDR2 SVGIG (reference sequence). The CDR3 runs 15 residues. The CDR3 bases are TGTGCCTGGAGTGTTGGTCTGGGCCCTAACTATGGCTACACCTTC. Its translation: CAWSVGLGPNYGYTF.

V usage is TRBV6-8 and J usage is TRBJ2-7, with 8 bases fitting TRBD2. This CDR3 region has 14 residues. Germline V gene lookup returns CDR1 MNHGY and CDR2 SAAAGT. Trimming at V came to 6 bases and at J to 2 bases, leaving 6 bases not matched to a gene. The CDR3 nucleotides are TGTGCCAGCAGACAAGCGGGAGCCCCCTACGAGCAGTACTTC. Protein product: CASRQAGAPYEQYF.

The chain employs TRBV24-1 and TRBJ2-7; 7 bases match TRBD2. V shed 4 bases, J shed 0 bases, and the junction held 2 bases outside the gene matches. The CDR3 runs 14 residues. The V gene's germline CDR1 is KGHDR and CDR2 SFDVKD. The DNA of the CDR3 is TGTGCCACCAGTGAAACGGGGGGCTCCTACGAGCAGTACTTC. It yields the protein CATSETGGSYEQYF.

This clonotype was found many times. The rearrangement joins TRBV15 to TRBJ2-5; TRBD2 matches at 11 bases. The germline V gene has CDR1 LNHNV and CDR2 YYDKDF (reference sequence). The junction had 11 bases not matched to a gene; V was cut back by 1 base and J by 1 base. The CDR3 extends over 19 amino acids. CDR3 coding DNA: TGTGCCACCAGCAGAGTGAGGCTAGCGGGGGGCCACCTCCAAGAGACCCAGTACTTC. Amino acids: CATSRVRLAGGHLQETQYF.

The sample holds many counts of this clonotype. This rearrangement joins TRBV12-3 or TRBV12-4 to TRBJ1-2; 8 bases align to TRBD1. With 0 bases clipped from V and 7 bases from J, the junction kept 7 bases outside the gene matches. This CDR3 is built from 15 residues. Written as DNA, the CDR3 is TGTGCCAGCAGTTTAGCTCAGACAGGGGCCGGTGGCTACACCTTC. It translates to CASSLAQTGAGGYTF.

This clonotype was found a few times. The V and J genes are TRBV15 and TRBJ2-7; no firm D call. Germline CDR1 and CDR2: LNHNV and YYDKDF (reference sequence). Trimming stripped 1 base from V and 0 bases from J, with 10 bases between. The CDR3 spans 15 residues. The CDR3 nucleotides read TGTGCCACCAGCAGAGGGACCGGGTTCTCCTACGAGCAGTACTTC. It specifies CATSRGTGFSYEQYF.

This chain uses TRBV5-1 with TRBJ1-2; D remains unclear. Germline V lookup: CDR1 SGHRS, CDR2 YFSETQ. The CDR3 is made up of 14 amino acids. V was clipped by 0 bases and J by 3 bases, with 9 bases between them. CDR3 in DNA: TGCGCCAGCAGCTTGGAAACATGGGACTATGGCTACACCTTC. Its protein product is CASSLETWDYGYTF. Filled out from reference TRBV5-1 and TRBJ1-2, the complete variable domain reads KAGVTQTPRYLIKTRGQQVTLSCSPISGHRSVSWYQQTPGQGLQFLFEYFSETQRNKGNFPGRFSGRQFSNSRSEMNVSTLELGDSALYLCASSLETWDYGYTFGSGTRLTVV.

The genes are TRBV20-1 and TRBJ1-1; D not certain. CDR1 and CDR2 (germline): DFQATT, SNEGSKA (reference sequence). The V end was cut by 0 bases, the J end by 5 bases, with 22 bases between. The CDR3 extends over 17 amino acids. CDR3 loop: CSARDLSGPGFGTEAFF. The CDR3, as DNA: TGCAGTGCTAGAGATCTAAGTGGTCCGGGCTTTGGTACTGAAGCTTTCTTT.

The rearrangement links TRBV30 to TRBJ2-7; 9 nucleotides match TRBD1. Germline V gives CDR1 GTSNPN, CDR2 SVGIG (reference sequence). Trimming cost V 7 bases and J 1 base; bases outside gene matches: 5. The CDR3 consists of 13 residues. The CDR3 loop is CAFDRGRSYEQYF. The CDR3 nucleotides are TGTGCCTTTGACAGGGGGAGGTCCTACGAGCAGTACTTC.

The CDR3 spells CAISELNQPQHF. In DNA form, the CDR3 reads TGTGCCATCAGTGAACTGAATCAGCCCCAGCATTTT. This chain connects TRBV10-3 to TRBJ1-5; unclear D gene. Trimming pared 3 bases from V and 4 bases from J, leaving 4 bases between. Per germline, CDR1 ENHRY and CDR2 SYGVKD. The CDR3 sequence is 12 residues long.

This clonotype has more than one count but fewer than ten. The chain couples TRBV11-2 to TRBJ2-5; D is perhaps TRBD1 (5 bases). Germline CDR1 is SGHAT and CDR2 is FQNNGV. The CDR3 spans 15 residues. V gave up 5 bases and J gave up 1 base, with 14 bases separating them. The CDR3 loop reads CASSLRGAPQETQYF. DNA for the CDR3: TGTGCCAGCAGCCTGCGTGGGGCACCCCAAGAGACCCAGTACTTC.

As regards this clonotype: The junction and the germline gene differ at one end; a read error may be behind it. CDR3 sequence (DNA): TGTGCCAGCAGCCGCTATGGGGACCCCGGGGCCTTC. Residues: CASSRYGDPGAF. The chain links TRBV7-2 to TRBJ1-2; D perhaps matches TRBD1 (5 bases). Germline V lookup: CDR1 SGHTA, CDR2 FQGNSA. The CDR3 runs to 12 residues.